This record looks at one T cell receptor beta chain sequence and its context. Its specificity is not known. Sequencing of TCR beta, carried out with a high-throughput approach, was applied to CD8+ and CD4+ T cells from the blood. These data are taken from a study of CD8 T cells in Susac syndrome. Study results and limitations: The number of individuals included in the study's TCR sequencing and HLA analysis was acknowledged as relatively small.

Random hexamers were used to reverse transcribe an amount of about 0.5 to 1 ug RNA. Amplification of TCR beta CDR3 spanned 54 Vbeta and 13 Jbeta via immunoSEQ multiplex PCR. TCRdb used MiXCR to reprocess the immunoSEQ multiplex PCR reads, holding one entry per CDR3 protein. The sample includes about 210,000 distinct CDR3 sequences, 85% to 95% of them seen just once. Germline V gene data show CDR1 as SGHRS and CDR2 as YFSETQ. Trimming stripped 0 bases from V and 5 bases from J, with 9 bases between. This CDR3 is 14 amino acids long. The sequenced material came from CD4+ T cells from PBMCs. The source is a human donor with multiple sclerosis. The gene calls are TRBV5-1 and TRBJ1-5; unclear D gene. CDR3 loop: CASSLDSRHQPQHF. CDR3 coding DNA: TGCGCCAGCAGCTTGGATAGCAGACATCAGCCCCAGCATTTT.